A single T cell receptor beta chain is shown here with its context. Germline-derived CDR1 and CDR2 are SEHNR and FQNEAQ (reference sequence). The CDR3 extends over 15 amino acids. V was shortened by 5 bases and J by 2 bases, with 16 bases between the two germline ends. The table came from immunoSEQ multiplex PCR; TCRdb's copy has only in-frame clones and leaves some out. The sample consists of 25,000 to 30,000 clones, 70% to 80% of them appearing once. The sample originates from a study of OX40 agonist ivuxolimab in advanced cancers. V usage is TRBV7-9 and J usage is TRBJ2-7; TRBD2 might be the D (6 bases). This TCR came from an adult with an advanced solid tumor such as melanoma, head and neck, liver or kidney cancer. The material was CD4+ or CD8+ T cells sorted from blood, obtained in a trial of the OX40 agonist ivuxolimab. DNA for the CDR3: TGTGCCAGCAGCCCCGCGGGGCAGCGAGCCTACGAGCAGTACTTC. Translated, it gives CASSPAGQRAYEQYF.